This T cell receptor (beta chain) stems from a study of radiotherapy plus CTLA-4 blockade in lung cancer. Study-level results: Blood-borne expansion of tumor-derived TCR clones followed radiotherapy plus ipilimumab.

Clones were sequenced by immunoSEQ multiplex PCR, and TCRdb holds only the in-frame ones, with some missing. The table includes roughly 120,000 clones, approximately 77% detected once. Germline loops: CDR1 SEHNR, CDR2 FQNEAQ (reference sequence). The CDR3 contains 15 residues. Trimming pared 2 bases from V and 4 bases from J, leaving 14 bases between. Turning to this clone: Its specificity is not known.

This clonotype was obtained from a human donor with non-small cell lung cancer that progressed on radiotherapy plus ipilimumab. Some clones in this sample may be carry-over from other donors' samples. This chain uses TRBV7-9 with TRBJ1-2, with D unclear. Sequencing was performed on peripheral blood, taken from a patient treated with radiotherapy plus ipilimumab. The DNA of the CDR3 is TGTGCCAGCAGCTTATTGAGCGGACGGGGCTATGGCTACACCTTC. As protein: CASSLLSGRGYGYTF.